This TCR beta chain was profiled in a study of T cell responses to AZD1222 COVID-19 vaccine. CDR1 is LGHDT, CDR2 YNNKEL, per germline (reference sequence). V shed 0 bases and J shed 10 bases, with 9 bases lying between them. The CDR3 runs 12 residues. Generated by immunoSEQ multiplex PCR, the TCRdb table keeps only in-frame clones and is missing some. The data show about 160,000 clones, approximately 90% seen once. The receptor comes from an adult in good health. The chain uses TRBV3-1 (or the pseudogene TRBV3-2) and TRBJ1-1, with D possibly being TRBD1 (5 bases). Sequenced here: peripheral blood, sampled on day 0 of MenACWY control vaccination. In nucleotides, the CDR3 is TGTGCCAGCAGCCAAGATTCCGGGGGAGCTTTCTTT. It encodes CASSQDSGGAFF.